Sequencing of this T cell receptor beta chain was carried out in a study of T cells in localized non-small cell lung cancer (dated by TCRdb to between 2020 and 2021). Regarding the research as a whole: T cell repertoires of 200 to 250 early-stage NSCLC patients were analyzed, with tumors being compared against uninvolved tumor-adjacent lungs. The cohort was made up of around 250 treatment-naive NSCLC patients whose localized lung tumors had been resected. NSCLC patients had a mean age of roughly 69 years, and fewer than 150 were male and over 85 female.

On this clone: There is no known antigen for this receptor. Per-nucleotide qualities are absent, and no much larger clonotype sits a single base away.

Here is what the overall study found, with its caveats: A median of approximately 57 of the top 100 tumor clones were detected in paired uninvolved adjacent lung, and around 30 of these tumor clones were also found among the top 100 clones of the paired uninvolved adjacent lung. Multi-region tumor sequencing was not performed, so intratumor heterogeneity could not be excluded. Because the study design was exploratory, TCR variables were selected using unadjusted p-values without false-discovery rate correction. Uninvolved tumor-adjacent lung showed the highest T cell clonality, higher than tumor, which suggests more focused antigenic responses in the uninvolved tumor-adjacent lung. Higher blood T cell density associated with longer overall survival, while higher adjacent-lung clonality associated with shorter survival.

TCR beta CDR3 regions were sequenced from DNA using the immunoSEQ Assay. The source study handled its data this way. T cell density was computed as TCR beta template counts normalized to usable DNA estimated by amplifying housekeeping genes. Richness was estimated using the preseqR package, with extrapolation to 400,000 templates for PBMC samples and to 120,000 templates for tissue samples. Clonality was calculated as one minus Pielou's evenness. Tissue-enriched TCRs were identified through differential abundance testing performed on productive amino-acid clonotypes, with a minimum total count of 5 and an alpha of 0.1. The Jaccard Index and the Morisita Overlap Index were used to quantify repertoire overlap between compartments. GLIPH grouped TCR beta CDR3s together with public tetramer-defined viral CDR3s, and a viral motif had to include at least three viral sequences and also show V-gene enrichment. Sourced from immuneACCESS, this table was stored by TCRdb with only in-frame sequences that have V and J called. A share of the clones is absent; for the studies checked, an unresolved V gene accounts for under half, and the remainder has no known explanation. V, J and clone size derive from that table, while D and trimming were established from the DNA sequence. This sample lists nearly 25,000 clones; around 88% were detected once. The ten largest account for about 5.3% of the sample.

V lost 3 bases and J lost 3 bases; the stretch between them is 5 bases long. CDR1 and CDR2 (MNHNS, SASEGT) derive from the germline V gene. The CDR3 goes from the cysteine to the phenylalanine over 12 residues. Left in the record is the CDR3 DNA by itself, 36 bases read in frame from the first base. At diagnosis, peripheral blood, uninvolved tumor-adjacent lung and tumor were collected and stored as a combination of fresh-frozen and FFPE material. For TCR repertoire profiling, blood samples were analyzed as peripheral blood mononuclear cells. The input for sequencing was peripheral blood, taken before any cancer treatment. The chain couples TRBV6-1 to TRBJ2-5, with TRBD2 tentatively as D gene (5 bases match). This receptor was obtained from a male donor aged 60 or over with stage II squamous cell lung carcinoma. The nucleotide sequence reads TGTGCCAGCAGTGAGAGGGAAGAGACCCAGTACTTC. Its protein reads: CASSEREETQYF.